This TCR beta chain was retrieved from a study of T cell clonality in common variable immunodeficiency. Of note for this clone: Antigen specificity is unknown. The read terminates 3 residues before the CDR3 end, so the remaining end is supplied by the germline J gene.

Most patients and controls had Caucasian heritage. Equal genomic DNA amounts from CVID and control samples were sequenced. Assay used: immunoSEQ multiplex PCR; TCRdb lists only in-frame clones, some missing. The data show 30,000 to 40,000 clones, with none appearing a single time. General study points: Repertoire-complication correlations in CVID were limited by patient heterogeneity.

This CDR3 is 18 amino acids long. The junction had 15 bases not matched to a gene; V was cut back by 7 bases and J by 0 bases. Germline loops: CDR1 LNHDA, CDR2 SQIVND (reference sequence). The sequenced sample was peripheral blood mononuclear cells. The clonotype originates from a person aged 18 to 70 in good health. The chain employs TRBV19 and TRBJ1-1; 9 nucleotides agree with TRBD1. The CDR3: CASISQGARIGLNTEAFF. The CDR3 DNA, read in part, is TGTGCCAGTATATCACAGGGGGCAAGGATTGGGCTGAACACTGAA.